This TCR beta chain is from a study of CD8+ T cells in alopecia areata. As for the study in general: It was 6 to 18 months of tofacitinib, and then there were 6 months off drug.

Sequencing used cDNA as its template, made by extracting RNA and reverse transcribing it. Generated by immunoSEQ multiplex PCR, the TCRdb table keeps only in-frame clones and is missing some. Altogether roughly 140,000 clones are present, about half being singletons, with the ten largest covering more than 0.95%. The CDR3 consists of 14 residues. Germline assignment: CDR1 SGDLS and CDR2 YYNGEE. Deletions cut 3 bases from V and 0 bases from J, with 9 bases between. This clonotype originated in a human donor with alopecia areata. The chain joins TRBV9 to TRBJ1-1; D remains ambiguous. The material sequenced was CD4+ T cells sorted from blood, taken at week 0. CDR3 sequence reads: CASSGRDLNTEAFF. Written as DNA, the CDR3 is TGTGCCAGCAGCGGCCGGGATCTGAACACTGAAGCTTTCTTT.